The clone carrying this TCR beta chain was detected many times. The record originates from a study of human T cells and chemical hapten exposure. V gave up 2 bases and J gave up 2 bases, with 9 bases separating them. The CDR3 is made up of 15 amino acids. Germline CDR1 is SEHNR and CDR2 is FQNEAQ (reference sequence). Documented time point: patch test 2, 6 weeks after DPC sensitization. Stated treatment: therapeutic diphenylcyclopropenone sensitization with weekly scalp DPC. TCRdb independently ran MiXCR on the RACE reads; one entry per CDR3 protein. The table lists 110,000 to 150,000 distinct CDR3 sequences, 12% of them singletons.

The specimen was whole blood, collected in connection with sensitization to the hapten diphenylcyclopropenone (DPC). The chain has TRBV7-9 and TRBJ2-2; D is ambiguous. The sequence derives from a woman aged 45-65 years with alopecia areata. Some clones in this sample may be carry-over from other donors' samples. CDR3: CASSLRAVNTGELFF. The DNA for the CDR3 is TGTGCCAGCAGCTTAAGGGCAGTAAACACCGGGGAGCTGTTTTTT.